This entry lists 7 T cell receptor beta chains sequenced from one sample in a study of human versus mouse CDR3 diversity and MHC coevolution. The table came from immunoSEQ multiplex PCR; TCRdb's copy has only in-frame clones and leaves some out. The table lists 60,000 to 95,000 clones, 80% to 95% of them singletons. What was sequenced was naive CD4+ T cells from blood. Subset reported: CD45RO-negative CD62L-positive naive CD4 T cells. The receptors originated from a person aged 30-69 years in good health.

The chain employs TRBV5-4 and TRBJ2-7, with D hard to call. Trimming removed 1 base from V and 0 bases from J, with 8 bases in between. This CDR3 has 14 residues. Looked up from germline, CDR1 is SGHNT and CDR2 is YYREEE (reference sequence). The CDR3 DNA is TGTGCCAGCAGCTTGAGTCTAAACTCCTACGAGCAGTACTTC. This sequence encodes CASSLSLNSYEQYF.

The genes are TRBV5-4 and TRBJ2-2; the match to TRBD1 covers 8 bases. The CDR3 extends over 15 amino acids. V lost 9 bases to trimming and J lost 3 bases; unmatched junction nucleotides: 10. Germline CDR1 and CDR2: SGHNT and YYREEE (reference sequence). The CDR3 bases are TGTGCCACCACGGCGCAGGACAGGGACACCGGGGAGCTGTTTTTT. Its protein product is CATTAQDRDTGELFF.

The V and J genes are TRBV6-1 and TRBJ1-5; TRBD1 matches at 7 bases. The length of the CDR3 is 13 residues. Germline assignment: CDR1 MNHNS and CDR2 SASEGT. Losses at the gene ends were 3 bases for V and 10 bases for J; bases not matched to a gene: 6. This CDR3 is CASSETDRQPQHF. In DNA form, the CDR3 reads TGTGCCAGCAGTGAGACGGACAGGCAACCCCAGCATTTT.

This clone was seen once. The J gene is TRBJ2-5, the V gene TRBV5-4; TRBD2 is a possible D gene (5 bases). Germline CDR1 is SGHNT and CDR2 is YYREEE (reference sequence). V was pared by 3 bases and J by 5 bases, with 11 bases between. The CDR3 has 13 residues. As DNA, the CDR3 is TGTGCCAGCAGCTCGGCCGAGCGGGAGACCCAGTACTTC. Its translation: CASSSAERETQYF.

This rearrangement joins TRBV19 to TRBJ2-5; D remains ambiguous. Germline assignment: CDR1 LNHDA and CDR2 SQIVND (reference sequence). V shed 3 bases and J shed 2 bases, with 4 bases lying between them. CDR3 size: 12 residues. CDR3 sequence reads: CASSIQQETQYF. CDR3 nucleotides: TGTGCCAGTAGTATTCAGCAAGAGACCCAGTACTTC.

The chain employs TRBV7-2 and TRBJ2-7, with 10 positions matching TRBD2. The germline V gene has CDR1 SGHTA and CDR2 FQGNSA. V lost 4 bases to trimming and J lost 2 bases; unmatched junction nucleotides: 5. There are 15 residues in the CDR3. This CDR3 is CASSSYSGRPYEQYF. The CDR3 DNA reads as TGTGCCAGCAGCTCCTATAGCGGGAGGCCCTACGAGCAGTACTTC.

V is TRBV9 and J is TRBJ1-1; D ambiguous. Germline-derived CDR1 and CDR2 are SGDLS and YYNGEE. Trimming pared 2 bases from V and 2 bases from J, leaving 7 bases between. The CDR3 consists of 13 residues. CDR3 residues: CASSVTGNTEAFF. The DNA for the CDR3 is TGTGCCAGCAGCGTTACGGGAAACACTGAAGCTTTCTTT.